The text below deals with one TCR beta chain. No antigen is known for it. The data are from a study of CD8+ T cells in alopecia areata. Study results and caveats: Normal-skin resident alphabeta T cells also appear among scalp sample sequences. Alopecia totalis/universalis scalp especially showed more expanded CD8+ clones than normal scalp. The study found TCR sharing across patients less clear than in mice, possibly for HLA reasons.

Losses at the gene ends were 7 bases for V and 4 bases for J; bases not matched to a gene: 17. The CDR3 has 17 amino acids. Germline lookup yields CDR1 MGHRA and CDR2 YSYEKL. It was cDNA, reverse transcribed from extracted RNA, that served as the sequencing template. Clones were sequenced by immunoSEQ multiplex PCR, and TCRdb holds only the in-frame ones, with some missing. The sample lists over 150,000 clones; more than 50% were seen once. This receptor was identified in a human donor in good health. This chain connects TRBV4-1 to TRBJ2-5; 8 positions match TRBD2. Sequencing was carried out using CD8+ T cells sorted from blood. CDR3 region: CASNERIGGGRRETQYF. The CDR3 DNA follows: TGCGCCAGCAATGAGAGGATAGGCGGGGGGAGACGAGAGACCCAGTACTTC.